A single sample gave rise to the 13 T cell receptor beta chains below, sequenced in a study of CD8 T cells in ankylosing spondylitis. In TCRdb, the 5' RACE reads were re-called with MiXCR into one record per CDR3 protein. The table lists 210,000 or so distinct CDR3 sequences, approximately 8% of them singletons. What was sequenced was blood, either unsorted or a sorted T cell fraction (not recorded which). The receptors derive from a female donor with ankylosing spondylitis or in good health (not recorded which).

This clonotype has ten or more counts. V usage is TRBV11-2 and J usage is TRBJ2-1, with TRBD2 matching over 10 bases. The germline V gene has CDR1 SGHAT and CDR2 FQNNGV. This CDR3 is 16 amino acids long. V lost 1 base, J lost 7 bases, and 7 bases stayed unmatched. CDR3 sequence (DNA): TGTGCCAGCAGCTTAGTCGGCACTAGCGGGAATAATGAGCAGTTCTTC. Amino acid sequence: CASSLVGTSGNNEQFF.

This clonotype was counted many times. V is TRBV5-1 and J is TRBJ2-2; D is perhaps TRBD1 (6 bases). Germline CDR1 reads SGHRS; CDR2 reads YFSETQ. The CDR3 covers 13 residues. Trimming left V 4 bases short and J 7 bases short, with 11 bases between. The CDR3 here is CASSITGNGELFF. CDR3 nucleotide sequence: TGCGCCAGCAGCATTACAGGGAACGGGGAGCTGTTTTTT.

There are many counts of this clonotype. The chain recombines TRBV6-2 or TRBV6-3 with TRBJ1-4; TRBD1 might be the D (5 bases). The V gene's germline CDR1 is MNHEY and CDR2 SVGEGT. Trimming took 2 bases from V and 4 from J, leaving 11 bases between them. The CDR3 contains 15 residues. The CDR3 protein is CASSYRGAGNEKLFF. The CDR3 nucleotides read TGTGCCAGCAGTTACCGGGGCGCCGGTAATGAAAAACTGTTTTTT.

Ten or more counts support this clonotype. This sequence joins TRBV5-1 and TRBJ2-2, with TRBD2 matching over 11 bases. Losses at the gene ends were 1 base for V and 6 bases for J; bases not matched to a gene: 2. Germline CDR1 reads SGHRS; CDR2 reads YFSETQ. This CDR3 region has 15 residues. The DNA for the CDR3 is TGCGCCAGCAGCTTGACTAGCGGGAGTGCCGGGGAGCTGTTTTTT. It specifies CASSLTSGSAGELFF.

This clonotype has more than one count but fewer than ten. This chain joins TRBV6-5 and TRBJ2-1; D ambiguous. CDR1 is MNHEY, CDR2 SVGAGI, per germline. The CDR3 is made up of 17 amino acids. Trimming cost V 1 base and J 0 bases, with 13 bases left between them. CDR3 in amino acids: CASSYYGVPSSYNEQFF. The CDR3 nucleotides read TGTGCCAGCAGTTACTACGGCGTCCCCTCCTCCTACAATGAGCAGTTCTTC.

At least ten counts were recorded for this clonotype. The chain joins TRBV11-2 to TRBJ2-3; D remains unclear. V dropped 4 bases and J dropped 1 base, with 12 bases sitting between them. The CDR3 is 15 amino acids. The germline CDR1 and CDR2 sequences are SGHAT and FQNNGV. In nucleotides, the CDR3 is TGTGCCAGCAGCTCCCACCGGCACGGCACAGATACGCAGTATTTT. The encoded protein is CASSSHRHGTDTQYF. The complete variable domain, with remaining parts taken from reference TRBV11-2 and TRBJ2-3, reads EAGVAQSPRYKIIEKRQSVAFWCNPISGHATLYWYQQILGQGPKLLIQFQNNGVVDDSQLPKDRFSAERLKGVDSTLKIQPAKLEDSAVYLCASSSHRHGTDTQYFGPGTRLTVL.

This clonotype was seen repeatedly, ten times or more. The V gene is TRBV7-2, the J gene TRBJ2-1; D gene uncertain. The V end lost 5 bases, the J end lost 0 bases, and 8 bases lay between the germline ends. Germline CDR1 SGHTA, CDR2 FQGNSA. There are 14 residues in the CDR3. CDR3: CASSVDRSYNEQFF. In DNA, the CDR3 is TGTGCCAGCAGCGTAGACCGCTCCTACAATGAGCAGTTCTTC.

The table lists this clonotype with many counts. This chain uses TRBV2 with TRBJ2-2, with 7 bases matching TRBD2. Germline-derived CDR1 and CDR2 are SNHLY and FYNNEI. J was trimmed by 2 bases and V by 8 bases; bases with no gene match: 5. The CDR3 loop spans 14 amino acids. The CDR3 coding sequence is TGTGCCAGCGTGAGCGGGGATAACACCGGGGAGCTGTTTTTT. Its protein product is CASVSGDNTGELFF.

This clonotype was observed many times. The J gene is TRBJ2-1, the V gene TRBV2; TRBD2 matches at 14 bases. CDR3 length: 15 amino acids. Germline V gives CDR1 SNHLY, CDR2 FYNNEI. V was clipped by 5 bases and J by 10 bases; unmatched bases: 7. The CDR3 is CASSRTSGRSREQFF. CDR3 bases: TGTGCCAGCAGTAGGACTAGCGGGAGGTCCCGGGAGCAGTTCTTC.

This chain connects TRBV9 to TRBJ2-2; weak D call: TRBD1 (5 bases). The CDR3 extends over 17 amino acids. Germline V gene data show CDR1 as SGDLS and CDR2 as YYNGEE. V gave up 2 bases and J gave up 5 bases, with 19 bases separating them. The CDR3 DNA follows: TGTGCCAGCAGCGTCTCCAGGAGACAGTTTATTACCGGGGAGCTGTTTTTT. Its protein product is CASSVSRRQFITGELFF.

The V call is TRBV11-2, the J call TRBJ2-1; D is possibly TRBD2 (6 bases). Germline loops: CDR1 SGHAT, CDR2 FQNNGV. The CDR3 is 14 amino acids. This CDR3 is CDPSGTLTYNEQFF. CDR3 nucleotide sequence: TGTGACCCGTCCGGGACTCTCACCTACAATGAGCAGTTCTTC.

This clonotype was recorded at least ten times. CDR3: CASSQDKGSTTEAFF. In DNA, the CDR3 is TGCGCCAGCAGCCAAGATAAGGGGAGTACGACTGAAGCTTTCTTT. The chain recombines TRBV4-3 with TRBJ1-1, with D possibly being TRBD1 (5 bases). CDR3 size: 15 residues. V was trimmed by 0 bases and J by 5 bases, leaving 13 bases between them. Germline V gene sequence: CDR1 LGHNA, CDR2 YSLEER.

This clonotype was seen repeatedly, ten times or more. The genes are TRBV9 and TRBJ1-2; maybe TRBD1 (5 bases). The CDR3 spans 17 residues. CDR1 SGDLS and CDR2 YYNGEE come from the germline V gene. Trimming pared 4 bases from V and 4 bases from J, leaving 23 bases between. This chain's CDR3 is CASSPHSGLQRGYGYTF. The CDR3 bases are TGTGCCAGCAGCCCTCACTCGGGACTCCAAAGGGGCTATGGCTACACCTTC.